A single sample is the source of the 8 T cell receptor beta chains below, sequenced in a study of CD8 T cells in ankylosing spondylitis. TCRdb itself ran the 5' RACE reads through MiXCR, one entry per CDR3 protein. In the table there are about 36,000 distinct CDR3 sequences, 11% of which are singletons. Sequencing was done on a sample of synovial fluid, either unsorted or a sorted T cell fraction (not recorded which). The origin of the receptors is a male donor with ankylosing spondylitis.

V is TRBV5-6 and J is TRBJ2-7; a weak D match, TRBD2 (6 bases). The CDR3 length is 15 residues. Germline V gene sequence: CDR1 SGHDT, CDR2 YYEEEE. V was cut by 4 bases and J by 2 bases, with 16 bases left in between. This CDR3 reads CASSRALGGAYEQYF. The CDR3 DNA reads as TGTGCCAGCAGCCGGGCACTTGGAGGGGCCTACGAGCAGTACTTC.

The V gene is TRBV5-1, the J gene TRBJ1-2; no firm D call. V was trimmed by 2 bases and J by 3 bases, leaving 11 bases between them. In germline, CDR1 is SGHRS, CDR2 YFSETQ. The CDR3 has 14 residues. CDR3 bases: TGCGCCAGCAGCTTAAACGGACGGGACTATGGCTACACCTTC. This encodes CASSLNGRDYGYTF. Together with reference TRBV5-1 and TRBJ1-2, the CDR3 gives the full variable domain: KAGVTQTPRYLIKTRGQQVTLSCSPISGHRSVSWYQQTPGQGLQFLFEYFSETQRNKGNFPGRFSGRQFSNSRSEMNVSTLELGDSALYLCASSLNGRDYGYTFGSGTRLTVV.

At least ten counts were recorded for this clonotype. The chain is built from TRBV11-3 and TRBJ1-1; no definite D call. The V gene's germline CDR1 is SGHNT and CDR2 YENEEA. The V gene lost 0 bases and the J gene lost 0 bases, with 8 bases spanning the gap. This CDR3 has 15 amino acids. In DNA, the CDR3 is TGTGCCAGCAGCTTAGATGGCAGCTTGAACACTGAAGCTTTCTTT. It translates to CASSLDGSLNTEAFF.

Ten or more counts support this clonotype. The chain links TRBV29-1 to TRBJ1-2; 11 bases map to TRBD1. CDR1 and CDR2 (germline): SQVTM, ANQGSEA. CDR3 size: 13 residues. Trimming at V came to 6 bases and at J to 3 bases, leaving 3 bases not matched to a gene. CDR3 amino acids: CSVKGQGDYGYTF. CDR3 DNA sequence: TGCAGCGTCAAGGGACAGGGGGACTATGGCTACACCTTC. The full variable domain, with the rest looked up from reference TRBV29-1 and TRBJ1-2, is SAVISQKPSRDICQRGTSLTIQCQVDSQVTMMFWYRQQPGQSLTLIATANQGSEATYESGFVIDKFPISRPNLTFSTLTVSNMSPEDSSIYLCSVKGQGDYGYTFGSGTRLTVV.

This clonotype was detected only a few times. The rearrangement joins TRBV5-1 to TRBJ2-7; 13 bases fit TRBD2. Germline lookup yields CDR1 SGHRS and CDR2 YFSETQ. The V and J ends lost 3 bases and 3 bases, in that order; junction bases with no gene match: 3. This CDR3 has 15 residues. CDR3 nucleotides: TGCGCCAGCAGCTGGACTAGCGGGAGTTTCTACGAGCAGTACTTC. Encoded protein: CASSWTSGSFYEQYF.

CDR3 sequence (DNA): TGCGCCAGCAGCCAAGGGGCAGGGAGAAACGAGCAGTACTTC. This sequence encodes CASSQGAGRNEQYF. The gene calls are TRBV4-3 and TRBJ2-7, with D perhaps TRBD1 or TRBD2 (5 bases each). Germline-derived CDR1 and CDR2 are LGHNA and YSLEER. The ends were cut back, 1 base at V and 5 bases at J, with 12 bases in the middle. The CDR3 length is 14 residues.

This clonotype was counted only a few times. The V gene is TRBV7-6, the J gene TRBJ2-7; TRBD2 agrees at 9 bases. The CDR3 extends over 16 amino acids. Trimming at V came to 5 bases and at J to 7 bases, leaving 15 bases not matched to a gene. Germline loops: CDR1 SGHVS, CDR2 FNYEAQ. Here the CDR3 DNA reads TGTGCCAGCAGCCGACAGGGTTGGTTAGCGGGAGCTGAGCAGTACTTC. Translated, it gives CASSRQGWLAGAEQYF.

The chain recombines TRBV12-3 or TRBV12-4 with TRBJ1-5; D remains ambiguous. The CDR3 is made up of 12 amino acids. V was trimmed by 6 bases and J by 5 bases, leaving 8 bases between them. CDR3 in DNA: TGTGCCAGCAGCCGGCTCGATCAGCCCCAGCATTTT. This codes for CASSRLDQPQHF.